This T cell receptor (beta chain) was observed in a study of CD8 T cells in ankylosing spondylitis (dated by TCRdb to between 2016 and 2019). Looking at the study overall: The study profiled T cell receptor beta repertoires in healthy donors and ankylosing spondylitis patients to find disease-linked TCR variants. The full study cohort comprised 25 ankylosing spondylitis patients and approximately 100 healthy donors. Peripheral blood was sampled, and synovial fluid was additionally collected from ankylosing spondylitis patients. Beyond this particular receptor, the publication reports: Some motif variants had previously been reported in the synovial fluid and blood of reactive arthritis patients, which suggests shared mechanisms of disease initiation. The disease-linked clones showed a CD8+ phenotype and occurred at relatively low frequencies in peripheral blood. The disease-linked clones were reported as significantly enriched in matched synovial fluid samples from ankylosing spondylitis patients. Blood from ankylosing spondylitis patients appeared to be characterized by a TCR beta motif composed of several highly homologous amino acid variants.

Synovial fluid samples and blood samples obtained from the same ankylosing spondylitis patients were matched. Details on this clonotype: Its antigen is not yet known. Per-base quality was not reported, and no clone a single base away is much larger than it.

Sequencing was performed on an Illumina HiSeq 2500. Quantitative 5'-RACE with molecular barcodes was the method used to prepare the TCR beta libraries. The authors processed their data as follows. A new computational method based on a probabilistic model of VDJ rearrangement was used to identify disease-linked TCR variants. TCRdb reanalyzed the raw reads on its own, using fastp at Q25 for trimming and MiXCR for clone calling, and kept in-frame beta chains. Every entry covers one CDR3 protein and lists the most common genes and DNA from its rows. The V and J calls come from TCRdb's annotation, not from the publication. The sample table shows roughly 140,000 distinct CDR3 sequences, and 44% are seen once. 13% to 15% of the sample is in the top ten clones. The CDR3 holds 16 amino acids from the cysteine to the phenylalanine. Only CDR3 DNA is held: 48 bases, read in frame from base 1. V ends up 8 bases short and J 0 bases short, with an unmatched junction base count of 10. According to the germline V gene, CDR1 reads WSHSY and CDR2 reads SAAADI.

The sample comprised synovial fluid, either unsorted or a sorted T cell fraction (not recorded which). This receptor was identified in a male donor with ankylosing spondylitis. The rearranged segments are TRBV10-2 and TRBJ1-5; 7 central bases correspond to TRBD1. The CDR3 reads CASDKTGRNSNQPQHF. The DNA sequence follows: TGCGCCAGCGATAAGACAGGGAGAAATAGCAATCAGCCCCAGCATTTT.